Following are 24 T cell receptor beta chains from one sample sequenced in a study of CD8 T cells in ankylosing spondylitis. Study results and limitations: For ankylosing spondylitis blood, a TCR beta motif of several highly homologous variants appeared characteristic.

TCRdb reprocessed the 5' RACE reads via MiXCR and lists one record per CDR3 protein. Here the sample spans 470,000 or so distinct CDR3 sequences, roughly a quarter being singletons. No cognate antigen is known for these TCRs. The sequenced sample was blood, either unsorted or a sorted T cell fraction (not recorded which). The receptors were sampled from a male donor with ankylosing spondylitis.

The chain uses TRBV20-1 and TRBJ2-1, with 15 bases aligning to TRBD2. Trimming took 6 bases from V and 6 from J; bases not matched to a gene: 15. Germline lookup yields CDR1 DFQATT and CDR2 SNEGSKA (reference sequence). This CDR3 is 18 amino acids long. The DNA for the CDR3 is TGCAGTGCGGGGGTGGCGCGGACTAGCGGGAGGGCGGTCAATGAGCAGTTCTTC. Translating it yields CSAGVARTSGRAVNEQFF.

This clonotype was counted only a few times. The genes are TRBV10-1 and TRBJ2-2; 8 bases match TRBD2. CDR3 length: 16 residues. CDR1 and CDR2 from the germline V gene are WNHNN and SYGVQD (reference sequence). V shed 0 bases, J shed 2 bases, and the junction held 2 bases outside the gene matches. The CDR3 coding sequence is TGCGCCAGCAGTGAGTCTAGCGGGACTAACACCGGGGAGCTGTTTTTT. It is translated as CASSESSGTNTGELFF.

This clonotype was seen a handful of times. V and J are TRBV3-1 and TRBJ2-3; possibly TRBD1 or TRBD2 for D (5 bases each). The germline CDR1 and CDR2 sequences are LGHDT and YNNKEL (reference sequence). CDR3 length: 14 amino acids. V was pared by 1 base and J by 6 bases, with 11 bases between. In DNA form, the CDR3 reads TGTGCCAGCAGCCAAGCTCAGGGAGACGATACGCAGTATTTT. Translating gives CASSQAQGDDTQYF.

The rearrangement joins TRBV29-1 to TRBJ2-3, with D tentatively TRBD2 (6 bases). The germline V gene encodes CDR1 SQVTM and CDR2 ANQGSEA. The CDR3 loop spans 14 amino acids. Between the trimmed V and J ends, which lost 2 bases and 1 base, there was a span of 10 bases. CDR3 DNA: TGCAGCGTTGAATTGGCTAGCGGCACAGATACGCAGTATTTT. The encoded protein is CSVELASGTDTQYF.

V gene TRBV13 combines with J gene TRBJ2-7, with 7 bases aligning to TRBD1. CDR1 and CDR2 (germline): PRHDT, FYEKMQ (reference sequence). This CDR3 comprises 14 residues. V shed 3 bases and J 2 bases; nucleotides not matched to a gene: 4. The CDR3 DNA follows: TGTGCCAGCAGCTTGACAGGGCTCACCTACGAGCAGTACTTC. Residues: CASSLTGLTYEQYF.

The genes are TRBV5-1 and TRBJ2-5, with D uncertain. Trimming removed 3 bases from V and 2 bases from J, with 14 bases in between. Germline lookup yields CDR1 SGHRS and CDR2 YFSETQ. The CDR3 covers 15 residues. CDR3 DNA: TGCGCCAGCAGCTCCTCTCCCAGGAGTCAAGAGACCCAGTACTTC. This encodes CASSSSPRSQETQYF.

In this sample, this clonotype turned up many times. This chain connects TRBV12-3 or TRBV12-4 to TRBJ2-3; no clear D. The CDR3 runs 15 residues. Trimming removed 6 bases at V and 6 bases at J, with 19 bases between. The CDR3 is CASSPVIGFSDTQYF. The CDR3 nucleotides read TGTGCCAGCAGCCCAGTGATTGGATTTTCGGATACGCAGTATTTT.

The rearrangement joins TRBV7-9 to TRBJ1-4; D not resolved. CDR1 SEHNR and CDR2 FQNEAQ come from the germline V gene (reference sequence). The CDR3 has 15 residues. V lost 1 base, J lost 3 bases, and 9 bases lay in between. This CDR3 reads CASSLEPESNEKLFF. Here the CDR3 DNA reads TGTGCCAGCAGCTTAGAGCCCGAATCTAATGAAAAACTGTTTTTT. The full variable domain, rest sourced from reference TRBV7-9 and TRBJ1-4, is DTGVSQNPRHKITKRGQNVTFRCDPISEHNRLYWYRQTLGQGPEFLTYFQNEAQLEKSRLLSDRFSAERPKGSFSTLEIQRTEQGDSAMYLCASSLEPESNEKLFFGSGTQLSVL.

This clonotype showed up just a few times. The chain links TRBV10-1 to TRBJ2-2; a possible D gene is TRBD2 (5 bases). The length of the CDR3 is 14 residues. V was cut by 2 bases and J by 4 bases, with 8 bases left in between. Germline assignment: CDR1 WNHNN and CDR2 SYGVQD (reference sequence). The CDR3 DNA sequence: TGCGCCAGCAGTGAGCCGGGGATCACCGGGGAGCTGTTTTTT. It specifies CASSEPGITGELFF.

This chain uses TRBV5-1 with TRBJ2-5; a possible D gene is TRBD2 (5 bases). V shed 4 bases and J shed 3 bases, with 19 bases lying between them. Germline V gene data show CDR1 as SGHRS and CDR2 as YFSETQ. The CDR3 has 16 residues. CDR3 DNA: TGCGCCAGCAGCGTCCGGCCACAGATGAGGGAAGAGACCCAGTACTTC. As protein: CASSVRPQMREETQYF.

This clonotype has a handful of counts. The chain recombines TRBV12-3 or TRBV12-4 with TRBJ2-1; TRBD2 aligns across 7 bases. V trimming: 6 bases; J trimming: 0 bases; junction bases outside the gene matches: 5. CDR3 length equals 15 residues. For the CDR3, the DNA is TGTGCCAGCAGGATTAGCGGGTCCTCCTACAATGAGCAGTTCTTC. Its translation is CASRISGSSYNEQFF.

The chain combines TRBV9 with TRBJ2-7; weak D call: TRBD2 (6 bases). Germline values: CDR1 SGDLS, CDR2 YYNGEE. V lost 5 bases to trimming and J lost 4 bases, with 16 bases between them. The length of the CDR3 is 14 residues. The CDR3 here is CASSFGPGAYEQYF. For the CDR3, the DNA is TGTGCCAGCAGTTTCGGGCCGGGAGCGTACGAGCAGTACTTC.

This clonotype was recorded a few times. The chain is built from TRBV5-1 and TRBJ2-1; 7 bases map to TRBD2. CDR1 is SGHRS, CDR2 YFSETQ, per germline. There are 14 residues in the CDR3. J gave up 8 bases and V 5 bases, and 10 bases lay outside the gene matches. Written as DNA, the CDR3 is TGCGCCAGCAGAGAGGGAGGGCCTAGAGATGAGCAGTTCTTC. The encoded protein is CASREGGPRDEQFF.

The CDR3 DNA is TGCAGTGCTAATCCATGGGCTAGCGGCGAGCAGTACTTC. Translation gives CSANPWASGEQYF. The chain is built from TRBV20-1 and TRBJ2-7; 7 bases agree with TRBD2. The germline V gene has CDR1 DFQATT and CDR2 SNEGSKA (reference sequence). There are 13 residues in the CDR3. The ends lost 4 bases at V and 6 bases at J; junction bases unmatched: 9.

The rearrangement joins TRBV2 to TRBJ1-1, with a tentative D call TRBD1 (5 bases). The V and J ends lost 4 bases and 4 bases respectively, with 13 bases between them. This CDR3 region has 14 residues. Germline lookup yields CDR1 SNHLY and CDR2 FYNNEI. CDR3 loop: CASSGAGDSTEAFF. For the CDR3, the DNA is TGTGCCAGCAGTGGGGCGGGGGATTCCACTGAAGCTTTCTTT.

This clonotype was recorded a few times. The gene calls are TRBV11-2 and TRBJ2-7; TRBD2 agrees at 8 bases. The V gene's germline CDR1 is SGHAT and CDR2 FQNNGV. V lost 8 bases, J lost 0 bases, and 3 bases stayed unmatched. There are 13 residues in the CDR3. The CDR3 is CASHLAGSYEQYF. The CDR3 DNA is TGTGCCAGCCACCTAGCGGGCTCCTACGAGCAGTACTTC.

For the CDR3, the DNA is TGCGCCAGCAGGACAACCGGGGTAACTAATGAAAAACTGTTTTTT. The encoded protein is CASRTTGVTNEKLFF. The V call is TRBV4-1, the J call TRBJ1-4, with no clear D. Germline V CDR1 and CDR2: MGHRA, YSYEKL. This CDR3 is built from 15 residues. V shed 6 bases and J shed 1 base, with 12 bases lying between them.

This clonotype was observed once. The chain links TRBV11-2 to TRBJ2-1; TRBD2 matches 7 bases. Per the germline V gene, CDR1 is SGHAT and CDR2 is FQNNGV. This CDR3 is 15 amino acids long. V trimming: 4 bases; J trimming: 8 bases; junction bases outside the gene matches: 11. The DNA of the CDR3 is TGTGCCAGCAGCTCCAGCGGGGCGCCATCGGATGAGCAGTTCTTC. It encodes CASSSSGAPSDEQFF.

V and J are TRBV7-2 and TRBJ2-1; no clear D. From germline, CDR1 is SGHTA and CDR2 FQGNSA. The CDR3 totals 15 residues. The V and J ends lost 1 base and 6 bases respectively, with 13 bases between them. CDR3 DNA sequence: TGTGCCAGCAGCTTAGAGTTCAGGTTAAGCAATGAGCAGTTCTTC. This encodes CASSLEFRLSNEQFF.

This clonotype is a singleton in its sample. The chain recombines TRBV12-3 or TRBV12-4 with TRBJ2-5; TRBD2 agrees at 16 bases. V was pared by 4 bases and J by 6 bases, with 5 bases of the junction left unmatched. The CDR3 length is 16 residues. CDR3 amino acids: CASSSGTSGRGKTQYF. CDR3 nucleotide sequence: TGTGCCAGCAGTTCGGGGACTAGCGGGAGGGGAAAGACCCAGTACTTC.

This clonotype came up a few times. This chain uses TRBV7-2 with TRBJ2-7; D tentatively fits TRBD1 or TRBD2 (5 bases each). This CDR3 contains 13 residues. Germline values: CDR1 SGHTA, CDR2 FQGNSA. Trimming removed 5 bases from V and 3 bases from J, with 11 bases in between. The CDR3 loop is CASSQDSGYEQYF. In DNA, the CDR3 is TGTGCCAGCAGCCAAGACAGCGGCTACGAGCAGTACTTC. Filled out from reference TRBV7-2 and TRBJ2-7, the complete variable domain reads GAGVSQSPSNKVTEKGKDVELRCDPISGHTALYWYRQSLGQGLEFLIYFQGNSAPDKSGLPSDRFSAERTGGSVSTLTIQRTQQEDSAVYLCASSQDSGYEQYFGPGTRLTVT.

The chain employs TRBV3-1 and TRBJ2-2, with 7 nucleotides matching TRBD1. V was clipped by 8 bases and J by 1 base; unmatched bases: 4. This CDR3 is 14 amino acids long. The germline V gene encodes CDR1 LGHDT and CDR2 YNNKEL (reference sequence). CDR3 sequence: CASEQGRNTGELFF. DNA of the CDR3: TGTGCCAGCGAACAGGGGAGGAACACCGGGGAGCTGTTTTTT.

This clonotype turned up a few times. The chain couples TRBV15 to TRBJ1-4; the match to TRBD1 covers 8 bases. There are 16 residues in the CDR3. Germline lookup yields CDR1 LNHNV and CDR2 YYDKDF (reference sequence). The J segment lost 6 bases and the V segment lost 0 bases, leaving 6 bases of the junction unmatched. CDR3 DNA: TGTGCCACCAGCAGAGATTTGCAGGGGGCGTATGAAAAACTGTTTTTT. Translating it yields CATSRDLQGAYEKLFF.

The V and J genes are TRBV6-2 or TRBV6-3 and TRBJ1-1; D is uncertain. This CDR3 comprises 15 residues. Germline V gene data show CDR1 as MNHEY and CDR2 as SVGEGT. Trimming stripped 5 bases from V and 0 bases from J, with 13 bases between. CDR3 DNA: TGTGCCAGCAGTAACGCTCTCTGGATGAACACTGAAGCTTTCTTT. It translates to CASSNALWMNTEAFF.